This T cell receptor beta chain was profiled in a study of blood T cell repertoires in COVID-19. Across the study: Specimens from acute and convalescent COVID-19 originated in the United States, Italy and Spain. T cells, B-cell-depleted T cells, or PBMCs provided the cDNA or gDNA that served as material.

Per germline, CDR1 MNHNS and CDR2 SASEGT. V gave up 3 bases and J gave up 3 bases, with 12 bases separating them. The CDR3 runs to 15 residues. Per the study methods: Reference gene primer amplification gave estimated nucleated cell counts. The protocol was immunoSEQ multiplex PCR, while the TCRdb copy is restricted to in-frame clones and leaves out a portion. That table is the source of V, J and clone size, and D and trimming were worked out from the DNA. This sample yields 100,000 to 120,000 clones, of which 65% to 80% are seen a single time; 15% to 20% belongs to the top ten. Sequencing input: peripheral blood. The rearrangement joins TRBV6-1 to TRBJ1-5; D unresolved. The TCR was taken from a woman aged 70-85 years with acute or convalescent COVID-19. The CDR3 bases are TGTGCCAGCAGTGATATCGTGAGAGACAATCAGCCCCAGCATTTT. It codes for CASSDIVRDNQPQHF.